These 12 T cell receptor beta chains were sequenced from one sample in a study of blood T cells in healthy people across ages. PCR was performed a second time for about 6 to 12 cycles using a sample-barcoded 5' primer and a J-beta primer mix. TCRdb analysed the 5' RACE reads with MiXCR anew, one entry per CDR3 protein. This sample has approximately 1,000,000 distinct CDR3 sequences, with 45% found just once. Sequencing was performed on blood. The receptors come from a woman aged 55-75 years in good health.

The chain carries TRBV20-1 and TRBJ2-1, with 10 positions matching TRBD2. Per germline, CDR1 DFQATT and CDR2 SNEGSKA (reference sequence). The CDR3 runs 14 residues. After removal of 4 bases from V and 5 bases from J, the junction contained 5 bases not matched to a gene. The CDR3 DNA reads TGCAGTGCTATACTAGCGGGACAGAACAATGAGCAGTTCTTC. As protein: CSAILAGQNNEQFF.

The chain combines TRBV3-1 with TRBJ2-7; D is perhaps TRBD1 or TRBD2 (5 bases each). Between the trimmed V and J ends, which lost 3 bases and 2 bases, there was a span of 11 bases. The CDR3 has 14 amino acids. The germline V gene encodes CDR1 LGHDT and CDR2 YNNKEL (reference sequence). The CDR3 loop reads CASSQETGPYEQYF. CDR3 DNA: TGTGCCAGCAGCCAGGAGACGGGACCCTACGAGCAGTACTTC.

This CDR3 reads CASSPSPGDSYEQYF. CDR3 nucleotide sequence: TGTGCCAGCAGCCCTTCTCCAGGGGACAGCTACGAGCAGTACTTC. The chain combines TRBV7-6 with TRBJ2-7, with 7 bases fitting TRBD1. CDR3 length: 15 amino acids. CDR1 is SGHVS, CDR2 FNYEAQ, per germline. The ends lost 5 bases at V and 3 bases at J; junction bases unmatched: 10.

V usage is TRBV7-2 and J usage is TRBJ1-4, with D perhaps TRBD1 (5 bases). V shed 1 base and J shed 8 bases, with 14 bases lying between them. From germline, CDR1 is SGHTA and CDR2 FQGNSA. This CDR3 region has 15 residues. The CDR3 protein is CASSLGGLGEEKLFF. The CDR3 nucleotides are TGTGCCAGCAGCTTAGGGGGCCTAGGCGAGGAAAAACTGTTTTTT.

This chain connects TRBV4-2 to TRBJ2-7; 9 bases agree with TRBD1. Germline values: CDR1 LGHNA, CDR2 YNFKEQ. The length of the CDR3 is 15 residues. The V segment lost 3 bases and the J segment 2 bases; nucleotides outside the gene matches: 5. CDR3 in amino acids: CASSQAGTGTYEQYF. The CDR3 bases are TGTGCCAGCAGCCAGGCCGGGACAGGGACCTACGAGCAGTACTTC.

This clonotype was detected only a few times. J is TRBJ2-7 and V is TRBV12-3 or TRBV12-4; D call uncertain. The CDR3 has 12 residues. Trimming shortened V by 4 bases and J by 7 bases, and 11 bases separated the two germline ends. The chain's CDR3 is CASSSPSTEQYF. The CDR3 nucleotides read TGTGCCAGCAGTTCCCCCTCTACGGAGCAGTACTTC.

This clonotype showed up just a few times. The rearrangement joins TRBV7-6 to TRBJ2-1, with 8 bases that match TRBD2. V lost 4 bases and J lost 6; bases outside the gene matches: 5. The CDR3 has 14 residues. Germline CDR1 is SGHVS and CDR2 is FNYEAQ. CDR3 in DNA: TGTGCCAGCAGCTCAAGCGGGAGAACCAATGAGCAGTTCTTC. This codes for CASSSSGRTNEQFF.

This clonotype was picked up many times. This rearrangement joins TRBV10-3 to TRBJ2-1; 8 nucleotides align to TRBD2. The ends lost 10 bases at V and 4 bases at J; junction bases unmatched: 12. CDR1 ENHRY and CDR2 SYGVKD come from the germline V gene. This CDR3 is built from 15 residues. CDR3 nucleotide sequence: TGTGCCACCCGGACTAGCACGGGACCGTACAATGAGCAGTTCTTC. It yields the protein CATRTSTGPYNEQFF.

Only one count was recorded for this clonotype. The J gene is TRBJ2-3, the V gene TRBV6-1, with TRBD2 matching 12 bases. CDR3 size: 16 residues. The V gene's germline CDR1 is MNHNS and CDR2 SASEGT. Trimming removed 7 bases from V and 2 bases from J; junction bases left unmatched: 7. CDR3 residues: CASTKRLAGATDTQYF. The CDR3 DNA follows: TGTGCCAGCACCAAAAGACTAGCGGGAGCCACAGATACGCAGTATTTT.

This clonotype was found a few times. The rearrangement joins TRBV29-1 to TRBJ2-7, with no clear D. CDR1 is SQVTM and CDR2 is ANQGSEA in the germline V gene. V shed 5 bases and J shed 6 bases, with 20 bases lying between them. This CDR3 spans 14 amino acids. CDR3 sequence reads: CSVNTDASKGEQYF. In DNA, the CDR3 is TGCAGCGTTAACACGGATGCCTCGAAGGGCGAGCAGTACTTC.

This clonotype has more than one count but fewer than ten. This chain uses TRBV15 with TRBJ1-5, with 7 nucleotides matching TRBD1. Germline assignment: CDR1 LNHNV and CDR2 YYDKDF (reference sequence). This CDR3 region has 13 residues. V lost 3 bases, J lost 4 bases, and 0 bases stayed unmatched. CDR3 protein: CATSRGQNQPQHF. As DNA, the CDR3 is TGTGCCACCAGCAGGGGACAGAATCAGCCCCAGCATTTT.

The V call is TRBV7-9, the J call TRBJ2-7, with TRBD2 matching 15 bases. The ends lost 5 bases at V and 0 bases at J; junction bases unmatched: 14. This CDR3 contains 20 residues. Germline lookup yields CDR1 SEHNR and CDR2 FQNEAQ (reference sequence). The CDR3 is CASSAKQGTSGRPSSYEQYF. DNA for the CDR3: TGTGCCAGCAGCGCCAAACAGGGGACTAGCGGGAGGCCGAGCTCCTACGAGCAGTACTTC.